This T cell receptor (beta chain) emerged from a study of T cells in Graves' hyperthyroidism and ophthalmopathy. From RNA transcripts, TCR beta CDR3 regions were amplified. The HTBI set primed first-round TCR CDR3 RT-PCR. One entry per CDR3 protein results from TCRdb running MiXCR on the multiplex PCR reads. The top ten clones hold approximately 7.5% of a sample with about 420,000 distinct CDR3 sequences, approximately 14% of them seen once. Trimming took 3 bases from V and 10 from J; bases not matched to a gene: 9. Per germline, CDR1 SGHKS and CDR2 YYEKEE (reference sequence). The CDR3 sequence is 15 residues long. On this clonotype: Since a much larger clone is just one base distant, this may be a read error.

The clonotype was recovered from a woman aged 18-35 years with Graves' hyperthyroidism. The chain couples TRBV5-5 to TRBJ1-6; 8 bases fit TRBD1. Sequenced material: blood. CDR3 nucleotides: TGTGCCAGCAGCTCGGTGTCAGGGGGCTACTCACCCCTCCACTTT. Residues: CASSSVSGGYSPLHF.